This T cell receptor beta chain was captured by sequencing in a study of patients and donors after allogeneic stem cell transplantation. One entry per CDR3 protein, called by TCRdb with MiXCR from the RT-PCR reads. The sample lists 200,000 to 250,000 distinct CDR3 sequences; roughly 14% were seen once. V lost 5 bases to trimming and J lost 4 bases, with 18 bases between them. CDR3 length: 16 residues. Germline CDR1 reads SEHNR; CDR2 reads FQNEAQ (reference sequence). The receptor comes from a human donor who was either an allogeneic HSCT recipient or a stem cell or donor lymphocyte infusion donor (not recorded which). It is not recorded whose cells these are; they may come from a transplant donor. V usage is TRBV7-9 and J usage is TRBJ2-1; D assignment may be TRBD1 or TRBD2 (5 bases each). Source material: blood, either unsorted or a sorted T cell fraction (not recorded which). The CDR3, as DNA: TGTGCCAGCAGCCCCTCTGGCAGAGGGGATTACAATGAGCAGTTCTTC. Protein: CASSPSGRGDYNEQFF.